The 23 T cell receptor beta chains given below trace back to one sample, sequenced in a study of cytomegalovirus exposure and HLA in healthy donors. PCR used 60 Vbeta primers and 13 Jbeta primers. Repertoires were generated with immunoSEQ multiplex PCR, while TCRdb's copy carries only in-frame clones and drops some. The sample shows about 170,000 clones, 70% to 90% of them seen only once. Material for sequencing was PBMCs. These receptor sequences come from a man aged 30 to 45 in good health and CMV-seropositive.

The count of this clone is one. The gene calls are TRBV2 and TRBJ1-5; D gene uncertain. Trimming removed 5 bases from V and 0 bases from J, with 8 bases in between. This CDR3 has 14 residues. Germline loops: CDR1 SNHLY, CDR2 FYNNEI. The CDR3 protein is CASSPTPSNQPQHF. Written as DNA, the CDR3 is TGTGCCAGCAGTCCGACACCTAGCAATCAGCCCCAGCATTTT.

This clone was seen only once. The chain employs TRBV10-3 and TRBJ2-5, with 7 bases aligning to TRBD1. The germline V gene has CDR1 ENHRY and CDR2 SYGVKD. The CDR3 spans 13 residues. Trimming took 4 bases from V and 5 from J; bases not matched to a gene: 4. As DNA, the CDR3 is TGTGCCATCAGTGTAGGGGGCAGGGAGACCCAGTACTTC. Residues: CAISVGGRETQYF.

For the CDR3, the DNA is TGTGCCAGCTCACCTGAGCGGGACTTACTCGATACGCAGTATTTT. This sequence encodes CASSPERDLLDTQYF. V gene TRBV18 combines with J gene TRBJ2-3; 7 positions agree with TRBD2. Trimming removed 3 bases from V and 6 bases from J; junction bases left unmatched: 9. CDR3 length: 15 amino acids. In germline, CDR1 is KGHSH, CDR2 LQKENI.

The chain uses TRBV15 and TRBJ2-6; 9 bases are shared with TRBD1. Germline CDR1 and CDR2: LNHNV and YYDKDF (reference sequence). This CDR3 region has 19 residues. Trimming cost V 3 bases and J 0 bases; bases outside gene matches: 9. Here the CDR3 reads CATSSLRTGASSGANVLTF. The CDR3 region has the DNA TGTGCCACCAGCAGTCTGAGGACAGGGGCTTCCTCTGGGGCCAACGTCCTGACTTTC. Full variable domain (rest looked up from reference TRBV15 and TRBJ2-6): DAMVIQNPRYQVTQFGKPVTLSCSQTLNHNVMYWYQQKSSQAPKLLFHYYDKDFNNEADTPDNFQSRRPNTSFCFLDIRSPGLGDTAMYLCATSSLRTGASSGANVLTFGAGSRLTVL.

V usage is TRBV4-1 and J usage is TRBJ2-1; TRBD2 agrees at 7 bases. The CDR3 contains 17 residues. The germline V gene encodes CDR1 MGHRA and CDR2 YSYEKL. V lost 4 bases to trimming and J lost 0 bases; unmatched junction nucleotides: 9. CDR3 nucleotide sequence: TGCGCCAGCAGCCGAGAATGGGGGGGGAGCTCCTACAATGAGCAGTTCTTC. Residues: CASSREWGGSSYNEQFF.

The gene calls are TRBV7-9 and TRBJ2-7, with 9 bases fitting TRBD1. V shed 5 bases and J 7 bases; nucleotides not matched to a gene: 6. Germline-derived CDR1 and CDR2 are SEHNR and FQNEAQ (reference sequence). CDR3 length: 13 residues. For the CDR3, the DNA is TGTGCCAGCAGCGTACAGGGGGCGAAAGAGCAGTACGTC. It is translated as CASSVQGAKEQYV.

CDR3 sequence reads: CASSSGTPYGYTF. Written as DNA, the CDR3 is TGTGCCAGCAGTTCCGGGACACCCTATGGCTACACCTTC. The V and J genes are TRBV6-5 and TRBJ1-2; the D gene is possibly TRBD1 (6 bases). Between the trimmed V and J ends, which lost 4 bases and 4 bases, there was a span of 10 bases. Looked up from germline, CDR1 is MNHEY and CDR2 is SVGAGI. The CDR3 sequence is 13 residues long.

This clone turned up a few times. The chain combines TRBV4-2 with TRBJ2-1, with 7 bases matching TRBD2. Germline V gene sequence: CDR1 LGHNA, CDR2 YNFKEQ. V lost 0 bases and J lost 2; bases outside the gene matches: 4. This CDR3 has 16 residues. The CDR3 bases are TGTGCCAGCAGCCAAGATGGGGGGGAGGCCTACAATGAGCAGTTCTTC. This codes for CASSQDGGEAYNEQFF.

This chain joins TRBV9 and TRBJ2-7; tentatively, D is TRBD2 (7 bases). CDR1 and CDR2 from the germline V gene are SGDLS and YYNGEE. This CDR3 contains 21 residues. V was cut by 0 bases and J by 7 bases, with 35 bases left in between. CDR3 residues: CASSVAPDRARGGPKGSEQYV. The DNA of the CDR3 is TGTGCCAGCAGCGTAGCCCCGGACAGAGCAAGGGGGGGACCAAAGGGCTCGGAGCAGTACGTC.

The V gene is TRBV2, the J gene TRBJ2-3, with 9 positions matching TRBD2. This CDR3 has 13 amino acids. Germline trimming cut 9 bases from V and 1 base from J; bases unmatched to any gene: 2. Germline V gene lookup returns CDR1 SNHLY and CDR2 FYNNEI. CDR3 in DNA: TGTGCCAGGACTAGCGGACGCACAGATACGCAGTATTTT. Residues: CARTSGRTDTQYF.

The chain has TRBV10-3 and TRBJ2-7; the match to TRBD2 covers 12 bases. From germline, CDR1 is ENHRY and CDR2 SYGVKD. This CDR3 has 16 residues. Losses at the gene ends were 7 bases for V and 1 base for J; bases not matched to a gene: 8. CDR3 nucleotide sequence: TGTGCCATCAAAACGACTAGCGGGAGCCGGTCCTACGAGCAGTACGTC. Its protein is CAIKTTSGSRSYEQYV.

The V gene is TRBV14, the J gene TRBJ2-1; 7 bases map to TRBD2. The CDR3 spans 13 residues. J was trimmed by 9 bases and V by 3 bases; bases with no gene match: 5. CDR1 is SGHDN, CDR2 FVKESK, per germline. For the CDR3, the DNA is TGTGCCAGCAGCCAGTTACTAGCGCGTGAGCAGTTCTTC. Encoded protein: CASSQLLAREQFF.

The chain recombines TRBV18 with TRBJ2-2, with 10 positions matching TRBD2. The CDR3 spans 16 residues. The V segment lost 0 bases and the J segment 3 bases; nucleotides outside the gene matches: 1. Germline V gene data show CDR1 as KGHSH and CDR2 as LQKENI. CDR3 sequence (DNA): TGTGCCAGCTCACCACCAGGGACTAGCGACACCGGGGAGCTGTTTTTT. This translates into CASSPPGTSDTGELFF.

This clone was counted at least ten times. V is TRBV27 and J is TRBJ1-2, with 8 positions matching TRBD1. CDR1 MNHEY and CDR2 SMNVEV come from the germline V gene (reference sequence). The CDR3 spans 13 residues. With 6 bases clipped from V and 6 bases from J, the junction kept 6 bases outside the gene matches. The CDR3 DNA sequence: TGTGCCAGCAGCTTCGGGACAGGTGATGGCTACACCTTC. Translated: CASSFGTGDGYTF.

V is TRBV6-1 and J is TRBJ2-7; 11 nucleotides match TRBD2. The V gene end was trimmed by 4 bases and the J gene end by 5 bases; junction bases not matched to a gene: 7. Germline lookup yields CDR1 MNHNS and CDR2 SASEGT. There are 15 residues in the CDR3. The CDR3 DNA sequence: TGTGCCAGCAGTGGGGGGCTAGCGGGAGGAAACGAGCAGTACGTC. As protein: CASSGGLAGGNEQYV.

V and J are TRBV6-6 and TRBJ2-7, with 8 nucleotides matching TRBD2. In germline, CDR1 is MNHNY, CDR2 SVGAGI (reference sequence). The CDR3 has 14 amino acids. Losses at the gene ends were 7 bases for V and 0 bases for J; bases not matched to a gene: 5. The CDR3 protein is CASTRSGSSYEQYF. The CDR3 nucleotides are TGTGCCAGCACCCGGAGCGGGAGCTCCTACGAGCAGTACTTC.

The rearrangement joins TRBV7-9 to TRBJ1-2; 9 positions match TRBD1. Germline V gene data show CDR1 as SEHNR and CDR2 as FQNEAQ (reference sequence). The CDR3 loop spans 16 amino acids. V dropped 4 bases and J dropped 6; count of bases not matched to a gene: 12. The CDR3 sequence is CASSSVQGALNDGYTF. CDR3 nucleotide sequence: TGTGCCAGCAGCTCCGTACAGGGGGCGCTAAATGATGGCTACACCTTC.

The chain combines TRBV11-2 with TRBJ2-2; 10 nucleotides line up with TRBD1. Germline CDR1 is SGHAT and CDR2 is FQNNGV. The CDR3 is made up of 16 amino acids. V shed 4 bases, J shed 3 bases, and the junction held 5 bases outside the gene matches. The CDR3: CASSSETGGDTGELFF. CDR3 coding DNA: TGTGCCAGCAGCTCAGAGACAGGGGGCGACACCGGGGAGCTGTTTTTT.

The chain carries TRBV27 and TRBJ2-1; 7 bases line up with TRBD2. Germline CDR1 reads MNHEY; CDR2 reads SMNVEV (reference sequence). The trim removed 7 bases at V and 0 bases at J, leaving 9 bases unmatched. The CDR3 contains 16 residues. The CDR3, as DNA: TGTGCCAGCACCCGGGAGGCCTTGAGCTCCTACAATGAGCAGTTCTTC. Its translation is CASTREALSSYNEQFF.

The chain couples TRBV7-2 to TRBJ2-3, with D unresolved. V shed 1 base and J shed 6 bases, with 5 bases lying between them. The CDR3 sequence is 12 residues long. Germline loops: CDR1 SGHTA, CDR2 FQGNSA. The CDR3 DNA is TGTGCCAGCAGCTTAGTACGGGATACGCAGTATTTT. Protein: CASSLVRDTQYF.

This clone was detected once. The rearrangement uses TRBV5-6 and TRBJ1-5, with TRBD1 matching 9 bases. Germline values: CDR1 SGHDT, CDR2 YYEEEE. The CDR3 loop spans 14 amino acids. V shed 1 base, J shed 5 bases, and the junction held 1 base outside the gene matches. The CDR3 sequence is CASSLWDRDQPQHF. CDR3 bases: TGTGCCAGCAGCTTGTGGGACAGGGATCAGCCCCAGCATTTT.

CDR3 protein: CASSLEPRDNEQYF. The CDR3, as DNA: TGCGCCAGCAGCTTGGAGCCCAGGGATAACGAGCAGTACTTC. The chain carries TRBV5-1 and TRBJ2-7; maybe TRBD1 (5 bases). The germline V gene has CDR1 SGHRS and CDR2 YFSETQ. Trimming removed 0 bases at V and 5 bases at J, with 12 bases between. The CDR3 loop spans 14 amino acids.

This chain uses TRBV25-1 with TRBJ2-7; D unclear. Germline assignment: CDR1 MGHDK and CDR2 SYGVNS. The CDR3 runs 12 residues. V was clipped by 8 bases and J by 3 bases, with 11 bases between them. CDR3 DNA: TGTGCCAGCGGCAGGAACTTCTACGAGCAGTACTTC. Translated, it gives CASGRNFYEQYF.